One and the same sample provided the 7 T cell receptor beta chains below, sequenced in a study of blood T cell repertoires in COVID-19. The table came from immunoSEQ multiplex PCR; TCRdb's copy has only in-frame clones and leaves some out. The data hold roughly 290,000 clones, with about nine tenths observed a single time. Sequencing was performed on PBMCs or T cells enriched from blood (not recorded which). The receptors come from a woman aged 40 to 50 who had recovered from COVID-19.

The rearrangement joins TRBV5-6 to TRBJ2-7, with 7 positions matching TRBD2. Trimming at V came to 3 bases and at J to 2 bases, leaving 8 bases not matched to a gene. The CDR3 runs 15 residues. Germline CDR1 is SGHDT and CDR2 is YYEEEE. CDR3: CASSSNRDYTYEQYF. The CDR3 DNA follows: TGTGCCAGCAGCTCAAACCGGGACTACACCTACGAGCAGTACTTC.

This chain links TRBV6-5 with TRBJ1-1, with 8 bases identical to TRBD1. CDR3 length: 15 amino acids. Per the germline V gene, CDR1 is MNHEY and CDR2 is SVGAGI. V dropped 3 bases and J dropped 6; count of bases not matched to a gene: 9. CDR3 coding DNA: TGTGCCAGCAGTTATAGTGCAGGGGGCTGGGCTGAAGCTTTCTTT. Protein: CASSYSAGGWAEAFF.

The chain couples TRBV27 to TRBJ2-5; 15 nucleotides align to TRBD2. This CDR3 has 18 residues. Germline V gives CDR1 MNHEY, CDR2 SMNVEV (reference sequence). With 4 bases clipped from V and 4 bases from J, the junction kept 10 bases outside the gene matches. The CDR3 is CASSSPGLAGGVGETQYF. The CDR3 DNA reads TGTGCCAGCAGTTCGCCGGGACTAGCGGGGGGCGTAGGAGAGACCCAGTACTTC.

A single count supports this clone. The J gene is TRBJ1-2, the V gene TRBV20-1; TRBD1 aligns across 9 bases. Germline CDR1 and CDR2: DFQATT and SNEGSKA (reference sequence). This CDR3 spans 13 amino acids. The ends lost 3 bases at V and 5 bases at J; junction bases unmatched: 4. CDR3 sequence: CSASYGQGYGYTF. In DNA form, the CDR3 reads TGCAGTGCTAGTTACGGACAGGGGTATGGCTACACCTTC.

The J gene is TRBJ1-1, the V gene TRBV7-6; D gene uncertain. V was clipped by 6 bases and J by 1 base, with 6 bases between them. Germline V gene lookup returns CDR1 SGHVS and CDR2 FNYEAQ. The CDR3 consists of 12 residues. CDR3 region: CASRQPNTEAFF. The CDR3 DNA is TGTGCCAGCAGACAGCCGAACACTGAAGCTTTCTTT.

The chain is built from TRBV5-4 and TRBJ1-2, with 7 bases that match TRBD1. V was pared by 1 base and J by 3 bases, with 3 bases of the junction left unmatched. The CDR3 totals 14 residues. The V gene's germline CDR1 is SGHNT and CDR2 YYREEE (reference sequence). CDR3 region: CASSLKGTDYGYTF. In DNA form, the CDR3 reads TGTGCCAGCAGCTTGAAAGGGACAGACTATGGCTACACCTTC.

This clone was seen a single time. J is TRBJ1-1 and V is TRBV7-3; D is unclear. Germline V CDR1 and CDR2: SGHTA, FQGTGA. V gave up 5 bases and J gave up 6 bases, with 16 bases separating them. The CDR3 consists of 14 residues. CDR3 loop: CASSRSPGSAEAFF. The CDR3 nucleotides read TGTGCCAGCAGCAGATCCCCGGGGTCGGCTGAAGCTTTCTTT.